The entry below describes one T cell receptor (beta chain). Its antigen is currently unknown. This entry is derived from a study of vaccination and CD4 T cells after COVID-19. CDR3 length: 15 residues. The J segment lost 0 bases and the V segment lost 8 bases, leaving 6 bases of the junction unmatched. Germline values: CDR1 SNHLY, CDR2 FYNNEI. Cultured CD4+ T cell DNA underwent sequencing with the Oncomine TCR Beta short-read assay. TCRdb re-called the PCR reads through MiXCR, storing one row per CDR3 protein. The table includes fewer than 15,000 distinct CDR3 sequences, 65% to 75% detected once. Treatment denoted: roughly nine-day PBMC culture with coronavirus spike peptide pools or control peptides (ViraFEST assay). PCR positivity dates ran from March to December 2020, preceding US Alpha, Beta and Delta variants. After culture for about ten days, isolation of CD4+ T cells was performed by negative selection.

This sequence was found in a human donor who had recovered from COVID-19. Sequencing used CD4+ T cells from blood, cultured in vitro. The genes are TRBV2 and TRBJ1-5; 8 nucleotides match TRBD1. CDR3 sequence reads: CASYPGQVSNQPQHF. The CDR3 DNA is TGTGCCAGCTACCCGGGACAGGTTAGCAATCAGCCCCAGCATTTT.